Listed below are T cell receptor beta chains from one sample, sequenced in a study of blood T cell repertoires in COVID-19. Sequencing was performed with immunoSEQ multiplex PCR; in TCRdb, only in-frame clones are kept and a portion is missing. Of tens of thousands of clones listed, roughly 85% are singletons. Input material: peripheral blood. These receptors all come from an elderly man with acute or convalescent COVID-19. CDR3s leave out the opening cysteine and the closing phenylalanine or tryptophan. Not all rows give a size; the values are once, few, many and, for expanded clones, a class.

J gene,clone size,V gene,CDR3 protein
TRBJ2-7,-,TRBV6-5,ASARTVNTYEQY
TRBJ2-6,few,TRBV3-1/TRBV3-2,ASSLSGSGANVLT
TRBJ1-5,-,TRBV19,ASSIIQASGQPQH
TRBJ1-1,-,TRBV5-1,ASRDSRFEGAF
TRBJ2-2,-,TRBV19,ASTTSGSTGELF
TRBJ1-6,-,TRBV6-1,ASSDWDRDNSPLH
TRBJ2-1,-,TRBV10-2,ASSRGGEQF
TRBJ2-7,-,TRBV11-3,ASSLDPNTREQY
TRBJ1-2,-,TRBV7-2,ANSLAKGTGLGYT
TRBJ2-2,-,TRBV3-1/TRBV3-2,ASSLAGDDTGELF
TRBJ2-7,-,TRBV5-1,ASSTLSEGAYEQY
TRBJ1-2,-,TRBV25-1,ASSVTDRGHGYT
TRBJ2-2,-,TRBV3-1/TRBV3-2,ASLTGGDPGELF
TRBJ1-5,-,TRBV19,ASSSRQGSNQPQH
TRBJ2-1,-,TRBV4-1,ASSPPDIRNEQF
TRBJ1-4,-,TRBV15,ATSRGGQGNKLF